These 32 T cell receptor beta chains share one sample of origin, sequenced in a study of CD4 T cell repertoires in COVID-19. The memory T cells were sequenced right after ex vivo isolation, without culture. TCRdb's table, derived via immunoSEQ multiplex PCR, lists solely in-frame clones and lacks some. There are about 24,000 clones in the sample; over 90% occur only once, and roughly 0.65% lies in the top ten. Sequences were derived from circulating follicular helper CD4+ T cells (cTfh) from blood, sampled before the COVID-19 pandemic. The receptor set was obtained from a human donor who had COVID-19.

V usage is TRBV19 and J usage is TRBJ2-2; 9 bases align to TRBD2. This CDR3 has 15 amino acids. J was trimmed by 9 bases and V by 2 bases; bases with no gene match: 7. Per germline, CDR1 LNHDA and CDR2 SQIVND (reference sequence). The CDR3 coding sequence is TGTGCCAGTAGTATATCGCGGGGGGGCGCCCGGGAGCTGTTTTTT. Translation: CASSISRGGARELFF. Looking up the rest from reference TRBV19 and TRBJ2-2 gives the full variable domain: DGGITQSPKYLFRKEGQNVTLSCEQNLNHDAMYWYRQDPGQGLRLIYYSQIVNDFQKGDIAEGYSVSREKKESFPLTVTSAQKNPTAFYLCASSISRGGARELFFGEGSRLTVL.

This chain joins TRBV5-3 and TRBJ1-1, with D possibly TRBD1 on 6 matching bases. TRBV5-3 is annotated as an ORF whose role is uncertain. The V gene lost 7 bases and the J gene lost 0 bases, with 19 bases spanning the gap. The CDR3 covers 16 residues. This CDR3 is CARDGTPENMNTEAFF. For the CDR3, the DNA is TGTGCCAGAGATGGGACACCCGAAAACATGAACACTGAAGCTTTCTTT.

This chain connects TRBV5-5 to TRBJ1-2; 7 bases are a match to TRBD1. Germline CDR1 is SGHKS and CDR2 is YYEKEE (reference sequence). J lost 7 bases, V lost 3 bases, and 18 bases had no gene match. The CDR3 sequence is 17 residues long. CDR3 bases: TGTGCCAGCAGCTCCAAGGGACAGAGCGTAAATTCCGCTGGCTACACCTTC. It codes for CASSSKGQSVNSAGYTF.

V gene TRBV7-6 combines with J gene TRBJ1-1, with TRBD1 matching over 7 bases. CDR3 size: 13 residues. Germline values: CDR1 SGHVS, CDR2 FNYEAQ. Trimming at V came to 2 bases and at J to 4 bases, leaving 1 base not matched to a gene. The CDR3 is CASSLTGATEAFF. CDR3 in DNA: TGTGCCAGCAGCTTAACAGGGGCCACTGAAGCTTTCTTT.

This chain links TRBV28 with TRBJ1-5; D is unclear. Germline CDR1 is MDHEN and CDR2 is SYDVKM. This CDR3 spans 14 amino acids. Trimming pared 6 bases from V and 6 bases from J, leaving 15 bases between. The CDR3 nucleotides read TGTGCCAGCAGCCTATTTCGCTTATCTCAGCCCCAGCATTTT. Translation gives CASSLFRLSQPQHF.

V usage is TRBV2 and J usage is TRBJ1-1; D is uncertain. Germline V lookup: CDR1 SNHLY, CDR2 FYNNEI. The CDR3 has 13 amino acids. V was clipped by 6 bases and J by 2 bases, with 10 bases between them. CDR3 in amino acids: CASSPSQNTEAFF. In nucleotides, the CDR3 is TGTGCCAGCAGCCCCAGTCAAAACACTGAAGCTTTCTTT.

This chain uses TRBV9 with TRBJ2-2; TRBD1 is a possible D gene (7 bases). The ends were cut back, 1 base at V and 0 bases at J, with 10 bases in the middle. Germline V CDR1 and CDR2: SGDLS, YYNGEE. The CDR3 covers 16 residues. CDR3 protein: CASSVSGGPNTGELFF. Here the CDR3 DNA reads TGTGCCAGCAGCGTATCAGGGGGGCCGAACACCGGGGAGCTGTTTTTT.

This chain joins TRBV11-2 and TRBJ1-1; D is perhaps TRBD1 (5 bases). The CDR3 consists of 14 residues. Between the trimmed V and J ends, which lost 1 base and 4 bases, there was a span of 10 bases. Per germline, CDR1 SGHAT and CDR2 FQNNGV. The CDR3 DNA sequence: TGTGCCAGCAGCTTAGGACAGTCCGTCACTGAAGCTTTCTTT. Protein: CASSLGQSVTEAFF.

The V call is TRBV19, the J call TRBJ1-5; D ambiguous. This CDR3 has 14 amino acids. V lost 3 bases to trimming and J lost 6 bases, with 12 bases between them. Germline CDR1 is LNHDA and CDR2 is SQIVND (reference sequence). CDR3 nucleotide sequence: TGTGCCAGTAGTATCCGAGGAGCGAGTCAGCCCCAGCATTTT. This encodes CASSIRGASQPQHF.

This clone was picked up one time. The rearrangement uses TRBV2 and TRBJ2-3; TRBD2 matches at 9 bases. With 0 bases clipped from V and 1 base from J, the junction kept 5 bases outside the gene matches. The length of the CDR3 is 17 residues. CDR1 SNHLY and CDR2 FYNNEI come from the germline V gene. CDR3 sequence: CASSEASGGSGTDTQYF. Here the CDR3 DNA reads TGTGCCAGCAGTGAAGCAAGCGGGGGGTCTGGCACAGATACGCAGTATTTT.

The V gene is TRBV7-3, the J gene TRBJ2-3, with 11 bases aligning to TRBD1. The CDR3 has 14 residues. Losses at the gene ends were 5 bases for V and 6 bases for J; bases not matched to a gene: 4. Germline values: CDR1 SGHTA, CDR2 FQGTGA. The CDR3 DNA sequence: TGTGCCAGCAGCCGGACAGGGGGCGCGGATACGCAGTATTTT. It codes for CASSRTGGADTQYF.

This clone has a handful of counts. This chain links TRBV6-6 with TRBJ1-4; maybe TRBD1 (5 bases). With 2 bases removed from V and 5 bases from J, the gap between germline ends came to 12 bases. This CDR3 comprises 15 residues. The V gene's germline CDR1 is MNHNY and CDR2 SVGAGI (reference sequence). The CDR3 is CASSYAQALNEKLFF. CDR3 in DNA: TGTGCCAGCAGTTACGCACAGGCACTCAATGAAAAACTGTTTTTT.

This clone has just one count. The rearrangement uses TRBV9 and TRBJ1-1; maybe TRBD1 (5 bases). V was trimmed by 1 base and J by 0 bases, leaving 10 bases between them. Looked up from germline, CDR1 is SGDLS and CDR2 is YYNGEE. This CDR3 has 15 amino acids. The CDR3 is CASSVKAGMNTEAFF. The CDR3 DNA follows: TGTGCCAGCAGCGTAAAAGCAGGGATGAACACTGAAGCTTTCTTT.

J is TRBJ1-2 and V is TRBV19; TRBD1 is a possible D gene (5 bases). Trimming cost V 6 bases and J 4 bases, with 21 bases left between them. Looked up from germline, CDR1 is LNHDA and CDR2 is SQIVND (reference sequence). The CDR3 totals 16 residues. CDR3 sequence: CASSPPGSRGGYGYTF. The DNA of the CDR3 is TGTGCCAGTAGCCCACCCGGGTCTCGGGGGGGCTATGGCTACACCTTC.

V usage is TRBV12-5 and J usage is TRBJ1-3; D uncertain. V shed 0 bases and J shed 0 bases, with 9 bases lying between them. This CDR3 region has 16 residues. The V gene's germline CDR1 is LGHNT and CDR2 FRNRAP. The CDR3 bases are TGTGCTAGTGGTTTGGTATCGGTTAACTCTGGAAACACCATATATTTT. Translated, it gives CASGLVSVNSGNTIYF.

The genes are TRBV7-2 and TRBJ1-6, with 7 bases fitting TRBD1. The CDR3 runs to 17 residues. The ends lost 1 base at V and 6 bases at J; junction bases unmatched: 9. From germline, CDR1 is SGHTA and CDR2 FQGNSA. The CDR3 spells CASSLVVAGGTNSPLHF. The CDR3 bases are TGTGCCAGCAGCTTAGTGGTCGCAGGGGGAACTAATTCACCCCTCCACTTT.

With respect to this clone: Other DNA sequences in this specimen translate into the identical CDR3. This sequence joins TRBV6-5 and TRBJ1-2; TRBD1 matches 8 bases. This CDR3 has 14 amino acids. Germline V gene lookup returns CDR1 MNHEY and CDR2 SVGAGI. Trimming at V came to 5 bases and at J to 4 bases, leaving 6 bases not matched to a gene. The CDR3 loop reads CASSPGTGSYGYTF. The CDR3 bases are TGTGCCAGCAGTCCTGGGACAGGATCCTATGGCTACACCTTC.

The chain carries TRBV11-2 and TRBJ2-7, with D possibly matching TRBD1 (5 bases). This CDR3 is built from 13 residues. The ends were cut back, 2 bases at V and 3 bases at J, with 8 bases in the middle. The germline gives CDR1 SGHAT, CDR2 FQNNGV. The CDR3 spells CASSLKGYYEQYF. CDR3 DNA: TGTGCCAGCAGCTTAAAGGGGTACTACGAGCAGTACTTC.

The genes are TRBV7-8 and TRBJ2-7; a possible D gene is TRBD2 (5 bases). Trimming stripped 3 bases from V and 0 bases from J, with 24 bases between. This CDR3 comprises 19 residues. CDR1 is SGHVS and CDR2 is FQNEAQ in the germline V gene. The CDR3 is CASSFPASGVSGSSYEQYF. The CDR3 DNA reads as TGTGCCAGCAGCTTCCCGGCGTCCGGCGTCAGCGGAAGCTCCTACGAGCAGTACTTC.

This clone was detected only once. V gene TRBV11-2 combines with J gene TRBJ1-3, with D perhaps matching TRBD1 (5 bases). V was trimmed by 4 bases and J by 2 bases, leaving 12 bases between them. Germline assignment: CDR1 SGHAT and CDR2 FQNNGV. The CDR3 spans 15 residues. The CDR3, as DNA: TGTGCCAGCAGCTCCAACCCAGGGACTGGAAACACCATATATTTT. As protein: CASSSNPGTGNTIYF.

The V gene is TRBV7-2, the J gene TRBJ2-2; possible D gene TRBD1, 6 bases. There are 14 residues in the CDR3. Trimming took 3 bases from V and 8 from J, leaving 13 bases between them. Germline V lookup: CDR1 SGHTA, CDR2 FQGNSA. The chain's CDR3 is CASSLGAGFGELFF. CDR3 in DNA: TGTGCCAGCAGCTTGGGGGCCGGATTTGGGGAGCTGTTTTTT.

V gene TRBV5-4 combines with J gene TRBJ2-7, with TRBD2 matching 11 bases. CDR3 length equals 18 residues. V was pared by 3 bases and J by 5 bases, with 16 bases of the junction left unmatched. Germline V gene lookup returns CDR1 SGHNT and CDR2 YYREEE (reference sequence). CDR3 residues: CASSSGLAAPTSPNEQYF. The CDR3 coding sequence is TGTGCCAGCAGCTCGGGACTAGCGGCGCCCACTTCGCCCAACGAGCAGTACTTC.

The table lists this clone with a count of one. The chain is built from TRBV11-2 and TRBJ2-7; 7 bases align to TRBD1. The trim removed 8 bases at V and 3 bases at J, leaving 7 bases unmatched. Germline values: CDR1 SGHAT, CDR2 FQNNGV. The CDR3 consists of 13 residues. As DNA, the CDR3 is TGTGCCAGCGGCAAACAGGGGAACTACGAGCAGTACTTC. Protein sequence: CASGKQGNYEQYF.

J is TRBJ2-2 and V is TRBV28; 7 bases map to TRBD1. Germline values: CDR1 MDHEN, CDR2 SYDVKM. The CDR3 length is 18 residues. V lost 5 bases and J lost 9; bases outside the gene matches: 21. The CDR3: CASSRPQGDLARDRELFF. CDR3 nucleotide sequence: TGTGCCAGCAGTCGGCCCCAGGGGGACCTCGCCAGGGACCGGGAGCTGTTTTTT.

This chain uses TRBV18 with TRBJ1-2; 7 bases fit TRBD1. The length of the CDR3 is 15 residues. V was clipped by 2 bases and J by 5 bases; unmatched bases: 8. Germline V gene sequence: CDR1 KGHSH, CDR2 LQKENI. This CDR3 is CASSPSGTAYYGYTF. Here the CDR3 DNA reads TGTGCCAGCTCACCATCCGGGACAGCCTATTATGGCTACACCTTC.

V and J are TRBV18 and TRBJ1-1; a possible D gene is TRBD1 (6 bases). Deletions cut 8 bases from V and 7 bases from J, with 29 bases between. The germline CDR1 and CDR2 sequences are KGHSH and LQKENI. The CDR3 runs to 17 residues. For the CDR3, the DNA is TGTGCCAGCGCCCAAACCGTCCTCGGGGGGGCGCGGGGTGAAGCTTTCTTT. Protein product: CASAQTVLGGARGEAFF.

The J gene is TRBJ2-7, the V gene TRBV6-5, with D maybe TRBD1 (5 bases). Germline lookup yields CDR1 MNHEY and CDR2 SVGAGI. CDR3 length: 12 residues. V lost 6 bases to trimming and J lost 3 bases, with 9 bases between them. The CDR3 bases are TGTGCCAGCAGAAGCAGGGTCTACGAGCAGTACTTC. This gives the protein CASRSRVYEQYF.

J is TRBJ1-1 and V is TRBV6-6, with unresolved D. Trimming left V 4 bases short and J 6 bases short, with 12 bases between. The V gene's germline CDR1 is MNHNY and CDR2 SVGAGI (reference sequence). The CDR3 has 13 residues. In DNA form, the CDR3 reads TGTGCCAGCAGTTCCACTCAATCCGCTGAAGCTTTCTTT. Translating it yields CASSSTQSAEAFF.

The chain has TRBV7-9 and TRBJ1-2; D is unclear. This CDR3 region has 15 residues. Trimming shortened V by 1 base and J by 0 bases, and 9 bases separated the two germline ends. Per germline, CDR1 SEHNR and CDR2 FQNEAQ (reference sequence). CDR3 sequence reads: CASSLEAASNYGYTF. The CDR3 DNA reads as TGTGCCAGCAGCTTAGAGGCGGCCTCTAACTATGGCTACACCTTC.

The chain links TRBV15 to TRBJ2-2; the D gene is possibly TRBD1 (6 bases). Deletions cut 0 bases from V and 5 bases from J, with 10 bases between. The CDR3 is made up of 15 amino acids. The germline V gene encodes CDR1 LNHNV and CDR2 YYDKDF (reference sequence). CDR3 residues: CATSRDLRGTGELFF. CDR3 in DNA: TGTGCCACCAGCAGAGATCTAAGGGGGACCGGGGAGCTGTTTTTT.

This rearrangement joins TRBV6-1 to TRBJ1-2, with D perhaps TRBD1 (6 bases). This CDR3 comprises 14 residues. The V and J ends lost 7 bases and 0 bases respectively, with 12 bases between them. Per germline, CDR1 MNHNS and CDR2 SASEGT. This chain's CDR3 is CASNKDSTNYGYTF. The CDR3 region has the DNA TGTGCCAGCAATAAGGACAGCACTAACTATGGCTACACCTTC.

V gene TRBV29-1 combines with J gene TRBJ1-1; the D is unclear. In germline, CDR1 is SQVTM, CDR2 ANQGSEA. This CDR3 has 12 amino acids. Trimming removed 3 bases from V and 2 bases from J, with 7 bases in between. As DNA, the CDR3 is TGCAGCGTTGATCTCAGTAACACTGAAGCTTTCTTT. Residues: CSVDLSNTEAFF.